This T cell receptor (beta chain) stems from a study of cytomegalovirus exposure and HLA in healthy donors. Germline V lookup: CDR1 MNHEY, CDR2 SMNVEV (reference sequence). The CDR3 length is 14 residues. V was shortened by 3 bases and J by 6 bases, with 12 bases between the two germline ends. 13 Jbeta primers and 60 Vbeta primers were used for the PCR. The repertoire was sequenced with immunoSEQ multiplex PCR; TCRdb's copy has only in-frame clones and lacks some. Of about 110,000 clones detected, more than 65% appear once; the ten largest clones hold about 0.92%. Regarding this clone: The antigen is undetermined.

The study's findings and limits: Analyzed later, most CMV-associated TCR beta chains appeared HLA-restricted.

This receptor was identified in a woman in her twenties or thirties in good health and CMV-seronegative. V gene TRBV27 combines with J gene TRBJ1-5; D perhaps matches TRBD1 (6 bases). The sequenced material came from PBMCs. CDR3 in amino acids: CASSFSGDGQPQHF. CDR3 coding DNA: TGTGCCAGCAGTTTTTCAGGGGATGGTCAGCCCCAGCATTTT.